The source of this TCR beta chain is a study of blood T cell repertoires in COVID-19. Trimming removed 6 bases at V and 6 bases at J, with 17 bases between. The CDR3 covers 14 residues. Looked up from germline, CDR1 is SNHLY and CDR2 is FYNNEI. Authors' data handling: From reference gene primer amplification, estimates of nucleated cell counts were derived. Using immunoSEQ multiplex PCR, the repertoire was profiled, and TCRdb retains in-frame clones only, with some absent. V and J calls and clone size are given by that table; D and trimming were obtained from the DNA. The sample has some 150,000 clones, approximately 81% seen once.

The J gene is TRBJ1-1, the V gene TRBV2; possibly TRBD1 for D (5 bases). The sequenced material came from peripheral blood. This TCR derives from a human donor in a cohort sampled during active COVID-19. CDR3 sequence (DNA): TGTGCCAGCAGGTGGGGGGAGGGTAGGGCTGAAGCTTTCTTT. Its protein is CASRWGEGRAEAFF. Combining the CDR3 with reference TRBV2 and TRBJ1-1 gives the whole variable domain EPEVTQTPSHQVTQMGQEVILRCVPISNHLYFYWYRQILGQKVEFLVSFYNNEISEKSEIFDDQFSVERPDGSNFTLKIRSTKLEDSAMYFCASRWGEGRAEAFFGQGTRLTVV.